This TCR beta chain appears in the sequencing data of a study of blood T cell repertoires in COVID-19. About the study: From the United States, Italy and Spain came samples of acute and convalescent COVID-19.

In the original processing: Counts of nucleated cells, estimated from reference gene primer amplification, were obtained. The repertoire was sequenced with immunoSEQ multiplex PCR; TCRdb's copy has only in-frame clones and lacks some. D and trimming come from the DNA, and the V and J calls and clone size come from that table. Found here are roughly 260,000 clones, 82% of them singletons; the top ten hold roughly 3.1%. The sample holds one count of this clone. The source is a woman younger than 30 with acute or convalescent COVID-19. The source material was peripheral blood.

The DNA for the CDR3 is TGTGCCAGCAGCTTTAGCGGGAGCCCCAATGAGCAGTTCTTC. Translation: CASSFSGSPNEQFF. V is TRBV7-9 and J is TRBJ2-1, with TRBD2 matching 9 bases. Trimming removed 3 bases from V and 6 bases from J; junction bases left unmatched: 3. CDR3 size: 14 residues. Germline CDR1 reads SEHNR; CDR2 reads FQNEAQ (reference sequence). The full variable domain, its missing parts supplied by reference TRBV7-9 and TRBJ2-1, is DTGVSQNPRHKITKRGQNVTFRCDPISEHNRLYWYRQTLGQGPEFLTYFQNEAQLEKSRLLSDRFSAERPKGSFSTLEIQRTEQGDSAMYLCASSFSGSPNEQFFGPGTRLTVL.